What follows are 6 T cell receptor beta chains derived from one specimen sequenced in a study of T-cell memory formation after mild COVID-19. TCRdb reprocessed the 5' RACE reads with MiXCR, giving one entry per CDR3 protein. This sample has roughly 200,000 distinct CDR3 sequences, with roughly 18% found just once. Sequencing was done on a sample of PBMCs or a T cell subset sorted from them (not recorded which). Receptors originate from an adult woman who had mild COVID-19 (a few samples of this study predate the infection). Cell type and time point are not known.

The V gene is TRBV21-1, the J gene TRBJ2-7; TRBD2 is taken as the D call from the table, unchecked against the DNA. TRBV21-1 is termed a pseudogene. The CDR3 is 16 amino acids. The CDR3 reads CASSKACTSGSAEQYF. As DNA, the CDR3 is TGTGCCAGCAGCAAAGCCTGCACTAGCGGGAGCGCCGAGCAGTACTTC.

This clonotype was detected only a few times. This chain connects TRBV10-3 to TRBJ2-7; 9 bases match TRBD1. The CDR3 contains 14 residues. CDR1 ENHRY and CDR2 SYGVKD come from the germline V gene. J gave up 3 bases and V 6 bases, and 6 bases lay outside the gene matches. The CDR3 region is CAISGTGTVYEQYF. The CDR3, as DNA: TGTGCCATCAGCGGGACAGGGACCGTCTACGAGCAGTACTTC.

The chain links TRBV12-3 or TRBV12-4 to TRBJ1-2, with 9 bases aligning to TRBD1. The CDR3 is made up of 14 amino acids. V was pared by 4 bases and J by 7 bases, with 7 bases of the junction left unmatched. CDR3 residues: CASSSQQGAPGYTF. Here the CDR3 DNA reads TGTGCCAGCAGTTCCCAACAGGGGGCGCCTGGCTACACCTTC.

This clonotype was seen repeatedly, ten times or more. J is TRBJ2-4 and V is TRBV12-3 or TRBV12-4; a possible D gene is TRBD2 (7 bases). The V gene lost 3 bases and the J gene lost 8 bases, with 14 bases spanning the gap. The CDR3 contains 14 residues. The CDR3 is CASSFRGGLDIQYF. DNA for the CDR3: TGTGCCAGCAGTTTTAGGGGGGGCCTGGACATTCAGTACTTC.

This clonotype occurred many times. This chain uses TRBV10-3 with TRBJ2-7; TRBD2 agrees at 7 bases. The CDR3 length is 12 residues. CDR1 and CDR2 (germline): ENHRY, SYGVKD. Trimming at V came to 5 bases and at J to 9 bases, leaving 7 bases not matched to a gene. Written as DNA, the CDR3 is TGTGCCATCAGTCAGACTCCGGGAGGGCAGTACTTC. Its protein product is CAISQTPGGQYF.

J is TRBJ1-1 and V is TRBV20-1; D is unclear. Germline assignment: CDR1 DFQATT and CDR2 SNEGSKA (reference sequence). The length of the CDR3 is 12 residues. V was pared by 3 bases and J by 1 base, with 6 bases between. The CDR3 nucleotides read TGCAGTGCTAGTGGTGCGAACACTGAAGCTTTCTTT. This translates into CSASGANTEAFF.